Each of the 17 T cell receptor beta chains below was sequenced from the same sample in a study of CD8+CD57+ T cells in acquired aplastic anemia. All patients picked for sequencing had shown, by flow cytometry, an expansion of CD8+CD57+ cells. TCR beta VDJ and CDR3 profiles were obtained from a genomic DNA template. One entry per CDR3 protein results from TCRdb running MiXCR on the reads. The sample gives hundreds of thousands of distinct CDR3 sequences, more than 25% of which show up once; about 0.8% is in the top ten. Source material: sorted CD4+, CD8+, or CD8+CD57+ T cells (not recorded which) from PBMCs. The receptors shown here come from a human donor with aplastic anemia.

This clonotype was recorded a few times. The V and J genes are TRBV14 and TRBJ1-2; D is ambiguous. The CDR3 length is 16 residues. Trimming left V 4 bases short and J 1 base short, with 16 bases between. Germline V gene data show CDR1 as SGHDN and CDR2 as FVKESK. This CDR3 reads CASSPSDIRINYGYTF. DNA of the CDR3: TGTGCCAGCAGCCCGTCCGACATAAGAATTAACTATGGCTACACCTTC.

In its sample, this clonotype was seen a few times. V and J are TRBV6-1 and TRBJ1-4; no clear D gene. Germline CDR1 is MNHNS and CDR2 is SASEGT. The CDR3 has 14 residues. Between the trimmed V and J ends, which lost 7 bases and 8 bases, there was a span of 17 bases. CDR3 sequence (DNA): TGTGCCAGCAATCCCCGGGCCCCACAGGAAAAACTGTTTTTT. Translating it yields CASNPRAPQEKLFF.

This clonotype was found many times. The CDR3 sequence: CASSFNWAEAFF. The CDR3 nucleotides read TGTGCCAGCAGCTTCAATTGGGCCGAAGCTTTCTTT. The chain uses TRBV7-9 and TRBJ1-1; D gene uncertain. The CDR3 runs 12 residues. Trimming left V 3 bases short and J 8 bases short, with 10 bases between. The germline V gene has CDR1 SEHNR and CDR2 FQNEAQ (reference sequence).

A few counts support this clonotype. The chain uses TRBV9 and TRBJ1-1, with 7 positions matching TRBD1. With 0 bases clipped from V and 1 base from J, the junction kept 9 bases outside the gene matches. The V gene's germline CDR1 is SGDLS and CDR2 YYNGEE. The length of the CDR3 is 17 residues. As DNA, the CDR3 is TGTGCCAGCAGCGTAGTCCGAACAGGGGTAGAGAACACTGAAGCTTTCTTT. Amino acids: CASSVVRTGVENTEAFF.

This clonotype was observed many times. The V gene is TRBV5-1, the J gene TRBJ2-7; possible D gene TRBD2, 6 bases. This CDR3 contains 12 residues. Trimming cost V 4 bases and J 6 bases, with 11 bases left between them. Per the germline V gene, CDR1 is SGHRS and CDR2 is YFSETQ. The CDR3 spells CASSIGTREQYF. The CDR3 DNA sequence: TGCGCCAGCAGCATTGGGACTCGCGAGCAGTACTTC.

Only a few counts were recorded for this clonotype. J is TRBJ1-1 and V is TRBV6-5; D not certain. V gave up 0 bases and J gave up 4 bases, with 6 bases separating them. Germline values: CDR1 MNHEY, CDR2 SVGAGI. The CDR3 spans 13 residues. CDR3 DNA sequence: TGTGCCAGCAGTTACTCTACGTCCACTGAAGCTTTCTTT. Its translation: CASSYSTSTEAFF.

This clonotype was recorded a few times. The chain carries TRBV6-1 and TRBJ1-2; TRBD1 is a possible D gene (5 bases). The CDR3 has 13 amino acids. V lost 6 bases to trimming and J lost 3 bases, with 11 bases between them. Germline loops: CDR1 MNHNS, CDR2 SASEGT. The CDR3 DNA is TGTGCCAGCAGGATTGGAGGGGACTATGGCTACACCTTC. Amino acid sequence: CASRIGGDYGYTF.

This clonotype has ten or more counts. The genes are TRBV29-1 and TRBJ2-7; D is ambiguous. CDR3 size: 14 residues. Trimming stripped 8 bases from V and 2 bases from J, with 19 bases between. In germline, CDR1 is SQVTM, CDR2 ANQGSEA. CDR3: CSSIGRPIAYEQYF. CDR3 nucleotides: TGCAGCTCAATCGGACGGCCTATCGCCTACGAGCAGTACTTC.

The rearrangement joins TRBV20-1 to TRBJ2-1, with TRBD2 matching 12 bases. Germline loops: CDR1 DFQATT, CDR2 SNEGSKA (reference sequence). V lost 4 bases to trimming and J lost 5 bases; unmatched junction nucleotides: 12. CDR3 length: 17 residues. The CDR3 bases are TGCAGTGCTACCCTAGCGGGAGGGTCGCGCAGAAACAATGAGCAGTTCTTC. Protein: CSATLAGGSRRNNEQFF.

At least ten counts were recorded for this clonotype. V is TRBV25-1 and J is TRBJ2-3, with a tentative D call TRBD1 (5 bases). The V end lost 5 bases, the J end lost 5 bases, and 17 bases lay between the germline ends. The CDR3 contains 15 residues. Germline CDR1 MGHDK, CDR2 SYGVNS. CDR3 residues: CASSLWQGRVDTQYF. The CDR3, as DNA: TGTGCCAGCAGTCTGTGGCAGGGCCGCGTAGATACGCAGTATTTT.

This clonotype has at least ten counts. This chain joins TRBV2 and TRBJ2-6, with D maybe TRBD2 (6 bases). The CDR3 runs 15 residues. Trimming took off 2 bases at V and 3 bases at J, with 8 bases between the two ends. Germline lookup yields CDR1 SNHLY and CDR2 FYNNEI. DNA for the CDR3: TGTGCCAGCAGTGAACTGGGGGGTGGGGCCAACGTCCTGACTTTC. Its protein product is CASSELGGGANVLTF.

This chain uses TRBV29-1 with TRBJ1-5, with D uncertain. The CDR3 is 13 amino acids. The V and J ends lost 1 base and 3 bases respectively, with 7 bases between them. CDR1 SQVTM and CDR2 ANQGSEA come from the germline V gene. Here the CDR3 reads CSVEVEVNQPQHF. CDR3 nucleotide sequence: TGCAGCGTTGAAGTGGAGGTCAATCAGCCCCAGCATTTT.

The chain couples TRBV2 to TRBJ2-5; 8 bases fit TRBD2. Germline CDR1 is SNHLY and CDR2 is FYNNEI. The V segment lost 6 bases and the J segment 5 bases; nucleotides outside the gene matches: 8. This CDR3 spans 14 amino acids. The CDR3 spells CASRLAAGGETQYF. CDR3 DNA sequence: TGTGCCAGCAGACTAGCGGCGGGCGGGGAGACCCAGTACTTC. The full variable domain, its missing parts supplied by reference TRBV2 and TRBJ2-5, is EPEVTQTPSHQVTQMGQEVILRCVPISNHLYFYWYRQILGQKVEFLVSFYNNEISEKSEIFDDQFSVERPDGSNFTLKIRSTKLEDSAMYFCASRLAAGGETQYFGPGTRLLVL.

The chain has TRBV20-1 and TRBJ1-1; the D is unclear. V dropped 3 bases and J dropped 1 base, with 12 bases sitting between them. This CDR3 is built from 14 residues. Germline-derived CDR1 and CDR2 are DFQATT and SNEGSKA (reference sequence). As DNA, the CDR3 is TGCAGTGCTAGTGGGGTCATTAAGAACACTGAAGCTTTCTTT. Protein product: CSASGVIKNTEAFF.

V gene TRBV3-1 combines with J gene TRBJ2-7; no definite D call. This CDR3 is built from 11 residues. Looked up from germline, CDR1 is LGHDT and CDR2 is YNNKEL (reference sequence). V was clipped by 3 bases and J by 7 bases, with 7 bases between them. The CDR3 sequence: CASSHTSEQYF. The CDR3 region has the DNA TGTGCCAGCAGCCATACCTCGGAGCAGTACTTC.

This clonotype was seen ten or more times. V usage is TRBV5-1 and J usage is TRBJ1-6; 8 nucleotides align to TRBD1. This CDR3 spans 14 amino acids. V trimming: 6 bases; J trimming: 10 bases; junction bases outside the gene matches: 9. CDR1 and CDR2 (germline): SGHRS, YFSETQ. CDR3 residues: CASTKDRVGSPLHF. Written as DNA, the CDR3 is TGCGCCAGCACCAAGGACAGGGTAGGGTCACCCCTCCACTTT.

The chain uses TRBV3-1 and TRBJ1-5; perhaps TRBD2 as D (5 bases). With the DNA end fitting TRBJ2-3 better, the J assignment may be wrong. CDR3 length equals 16 residues. Germline values: CDR1 LGHDT, CDR2 YNNKEL (reference sequence). Written as DNA, the CDR3 is TGTGCCAGCAGCCCCTCGGGTAGGTCGGGGAATCAGCCCCAGTATTTT. Protein sequence: CASSPSGRSGNQPQYF.